This entry lists 14 T cell receptor beta chains sequenced from one sample in a study of cytomegalovirus exposure and HLA in healthy donors. The PCR contained 60 Vbeta and 13 Jbeta primers. Produced via immunoSEQ multiplex PCR; TCRdb's table is partial and in-frame only. The sample consists of about 120,000 clones, roughly 9% of them appearing once. Source material: PBMCs. The receptor set was obtained from a woman in her forties in good health and CMV-seropositive.

This rearrangement joins TRBV25-1 to TRBJ2-3; possibly TRBD1 for D (5 bases). The CDR3 extends over 15 amino acids. Trimming shortened V by 6 bases and J by 0 bases, and 13 bases separated the two germline ends. Germline CDR1 is MGHDK and CDR2 is SYGVNS. DNA for the CDR3: TGTGCCAGCAGCGCCTCGTGGGGCAGCACAGATACGCAGTATTTT. Its protein product is CASSASWGSTDTQYF. Together with reference TRBV25-1 and TRBJ2-3, the CDR3 gives the full variable domain: EADIYQTPRYLVIGTGKKITLECSQTMGHDKMYWYQQDPGMELHLIHYSYGVNSTEKGDLSSESTVSRIRTEHFPLTLESARPSHTSQYLCASSASWGSTDTQYFGPGTRLTVL.

The chain couples TRBV6-1 to TRBJ2-7; D unresolved. The germline V gene encodes CDR1 MNHNS and CDR2 SASEGT. V was pared by 4 bases and J by 0 bases, with 7 bases between. The CDR3 covers 13 residues. The CDR3 spells CASSVTVSYEQYF. The CDR3 coding sequence is TGTGCCAGCAGTGTTACAGTCTCCTACGAGCAGTACTTC.

The gene calls are TRBV10-3 and TRBJ1-1; D unresolved. Trimming removed 2 bases at V and 7 bases at J, with 11 bases between. The CDR3 has 13 residues. CDR1 ENHRY and CDR2 SYGVKD come from the germline V gene. CDR3: CAISESEEFEAFF. For the CDR3, the DNA is TGTGCCATCAGTGAGAGTGAGGAGTTTGAAGCTTTCTTT.

This clone was seen more than once but under ten times. This chain connects TRBV29-1 to TRBJ1-1; 9 bases are a match to TRBD1. The germline gives CDR1 SQVTM, CDR2 ANQGSEA. The CDR3 sequence is 14 residues long. After removal of 1 base from V and 5 bases from J, the junction contained 5 bases not matched to a gene. The DNA for the CDR3 is TGCAGCGTTGAAGCCCGGACAGGGGAAACTGAAGCTTTCTTT. This gives the protein CSVEARTGETEAFF.

This clone was found a few times. The chain carries TRBV29-1 and TRBJ1-2; D ambiguous. This CDR3 comprises 13 residues. CDR1 and CDR2 from the germline V gene are SQVTM and ANQGSEA. Deletions cut 1 base from V and 3 bases from J, with 9 bases between. The CDR3, as DNA: TGCAGCGTTGAAGTTCAGTCTTACTATGGCTACACCTTC. It yields the protein CSVEVQSYYGYTF.

This clone showed up just a few times. The chain links TRBV28 to TRBJ1-5; D gene uncertain. The CDR3 length is 12 residues. V lost 6 bases to trimming and J lost 0 bases, with 3 bases between them. Germline CDR1 and CDR2: MDHEN and SYDVKM. The chain's CDR3 is CASRYSNQPQHF. CDR3 bases: TGTGCCAGCAGGTATAGCAATCAGCCCCAGCATTTT.

The J gene is TRBJ2-3, the V gene TRBV2; D not resolved. The germline CDR1 and CDR2 sequences are SNHLY and FYNNEI. The CDR3 runs to 11 residues. The V end lost 6 bases, the J end lost 5 bases, and 6 bases lay between the germline ends. The DNA for the CDR3 is TGTGCCAGCAGCCAACAAGATACGCAGTATTTT. Translating gives CASSQQDTQYF.

This clone was seen a few times. Here the CDR3 reads CASSLAGASGGSYNEQFF. The CDR3 DNA sequence: TGCGCCAGCAGCTTGGCCGGAGCTAGCGGGGGTTCTTACAATGAGCAGTTCTTC. The chain uses TRBV5-1 and TRBJ2-1; 10 bases align to TRBD2. The germline CDR1 and CDR2 sequences are SGHRS and YFSETQ. The CDR3 runs to 18 residues. The V gene end was trimmed by 0 bases and the J gene end by 4 bases; junction bases not matched to a gene: 10.

CDR3: CASRTGLWDIQYF. The CDR3 nucleotides are TGTGCCAGCAGGACAGGGTTGTGGGACATTCAGTACTTC. The chain joins TRBV6-1 to TRBJ2-4; 7 nucleotides agree with TRBD1. The trim removed 6 bases at V and 8 bases at J, leaving 7 bases unmatched. Germline values: CDR1 MNHNS, CDR2 SASEGT. This CDR3 has 13 residues.

This clone was seen a few times. The V gene is TRBV10-3, the J gene TRBJ1-4; TRBD1 agrees at 7 bases. Germline V lookup: CDR1 ENHRY, CDR2 SYGVKD. Unmatched junction bases numbered 0, after V lost 2 bases and J lost 3 bases. The length of the CDR3 is 14 residues. The CDR3 loop reads CAISETGANEKLFF. DNA of the CDR3: TGTGCCATCAGTGAGACAGGGGCTAATGAAAAACTGTTTTTT.

The chain has TRBV6-5 and TRBJ2-2; 7 bases align to TRBD1. There are 13 residues in the CDR3. Trimming cost V 5 bases and J 7 bases; bases outside gene matches: 4. CDR1 and CDR2 from the germline V gene are MNHEY and SVGAGI. The CDR3 DNA reads TGTGCCAGCAGTCTACAGGGGATCGGGGAGCTGTTTTTT. As protein: CASSLQGIGELFF.

This clone occurred a few times. The chain employs TRBV7-9 and TRBJ2-5; 8 bases are a match to TRBD1. V lost 2 bases and J lost 1; bases outside the gene matches: 6. The CDR3 totals 16 residues. Germline CDR1 is SEHNR and CDR2 is FQNEAQ (reference sequence). Here the CDR3 reads CASSLPDRAPQETQYF. The CDR3 DNA reads TGTGCCAGCAGCTTACCGGACAGGGCTCCCCAAGAGACCCAGTACTTC.

This clone has a handful of counts. The same CDR3 can be traced to other DNA sequences in this sample. V is TRBV19 and J is TRBJ1-4, with 9 bases aligning to TRBD1. CDR1 LNHDA and CDR2 SQIVND come from the germline V gene (reference sequence). After removal of 3 bases from V and 6 bases from J, the junction contained 2 bases not matched to a gene. CDR3 size: 14 residues. This CDR3 reads CASSMGQGDEKLFF. The CDR3 DNA follows: TGTGCCAGTAGTATGGGACAGGGAGATGAAAAACTGTTTTTT.

This clone has a handful of counts. This sequence joins TRBV18 and TRBJ1-3, with 9 bases identical to TRBD1. The junction had 2 bases not matched to a gene; V was cut back by 3 bases and J by 2 bases. The CDR3 runs to 15 residues. Germline loops: CDR1 KGHSH, CDR2 LQKENI. The CDR3 DNA reads as TGTGCCAGCTCACCCACAGGGGGCCCTGGAAACACCATATATTTT. Protein sequence: CASSPTGGPGNTIYF.